Following are 21 T cell receptor beta chains from one sample sequenced in a study of blood T cell repertoires in COVID-19. Here immunoSEQ multiplex PCR was the method, and the copy in TCRdb shows in-frame clones only, minus some. The sample shows about 160,000 clones, more than 75% of them seen only once. Sequenced: peripheral blood. These receptors were obtained from a woman aged 65 to 85 with COVID-19, enrolled during active disease.

This chain links TRBV7-6 with TRBJ2-5; the D gene is possibly TRBD1 (5 bases). CDR1 is SGHVS, CDR2 FNYEAQ, per germline. Trimming pared 1 base from V and 7 bases from J, leaving 22 bases between. This CDR3 is built from 17 residues. CDR3 nucleotides: TGTGCCAGCAGCTTAGAATTAAAGGGGCCCCCAGATCGGACCCAGTACTTC. Translating it yields CASSLELKGPPDRTQYF.

The chain is built from TRBV29-1 and TRBJ1-1; TRBD1 agrees at 7 bases. This CDR3 is 12 amino acids long. In germline, CDR1 is SQVTM, CDR2 ANQGSEA. V lost 3 bases and J lost 7; bases outside the gene matches: 5. The CDR3 DNA reads TGCAGCGTTGATAAAGGGGGCAGTGAAGCTTTCTTT. Protein sequence: CSVDKGGSEAFF.

The chain links TRBV3-1 (or the pseudogene TRBV3-2) to TRBJ1-1; tentatively, D is TRBD1 (6 bases). CDR3 length equals 15 residues. V lost 1 base, J lost 6 bases, and 15 bases lay in between. Germline loops: CDR1 LGHDT, CDR2 YNNKEL (reference sequence). The CDR3 reads CASSQGRGGRAEAFF. In DNA, the CDR3 is TGTGCCAGCAGCCAAGGGAGGGGGGGAAGGGCTGAAGCTTTCTTT.

V usage is TRBV15 and J usage is TRBJ1-2; 10 bases agree with TRBD1. The V segment lost 10 bases and the J segment 4 bases; nucleotides outside the gene matches: 12. CDR3 length equals 15 residues. Per germline, CDR1 LNHNV and CDR2 YYDKDF (reference sequence). The CDR3 nucleotides read TGTGCCAGCCAACGGGACAGGGGCACCATCTATGGCTACACCTTC. Residues: CASQRDRGTIYGYTF.

This chain joins TRBV7-3 and TRBJ2-7, with no clear D. V was pared by 5 bases and J by 4 bases, with 9 bases between. The CDR3 sequence is 12 residues long. Germline lookup yields CDR1 SGHTA and CDR2 FQGTGA. The CDR3 region has the DNA TGTGCCAGCAGCCCCGACGGGTACGAGCAGTACTTC. As protein: CASSPDGYEQYF.

The chain recombines TRBV5-1 with TRBJ1-4, with D maybe TRBD1 (5 bases). From germline, CDR1 is SGHRS and CDR2 YFSETQ. This CDR3 has 15 residues. Trimming removed 4 bases from V and 2 bases from J, with 12 bases in between. CDR3 loop: CASSAWGETNEKLFF. The CDR3 coding sequence is TGCGCCAGCAGCGCGTGGGGGGAGACTAATGAAAAACTGTTTTTT. Full variable domain (missing parts from reference TRBV5-1 and TRBJ1-4): KAGVTQTPRYLIKTRGQQVTLSCSPISGHRSVSWYQQTPGQGLQFLFEYFSETQRNKGNFPGRFSGRQFSNSRSEMNVSTLELGDSALYLCASSAWGETNEKLFFGSGTQLSVL.

The V call is TRBV2, the J call TRBJ2-7; 10 bases fit TRBD2. The germline CDR1 and CDR2 sequences are SNHLY and FYNNEI. The CDR3 consists of 15 residues. V was clipped by 7 bases and J by 5 bases; unmatched bases: 11. This CDR3 is CASTPSSGGFHEQYF. In nucleotides, the CDR3 is TGTGCCAGCACCCCGTCTAGCGGGGGTTTCCACGAGCAGTACTTC.

The J gene is TRBJ2-5, the V gene TRBV5-5, with D possibly matching TRBD2 (6 bases). With 0 bases removed from V and 6 bases from J, the gap between germline ends came to 12 bases. CDR3 length: 14 residues. CDR1 and CDR2 (germline): SGHKS, YYEKEE (reference sequence). The DNA for the CDR3 is TGTGCCAGCAGCTTGGACGGGGGAGGAAAGACCCAGTACTTC. Protein: CASSLDGGGKTQYF.

The V call is TRBV24-1, the J call TRBJ2-3; the match to TRBD2 covers 8 bases. J gave up 1 base and V 0 bases, and 5 bases lay outside the gene matches. The CDR3 covers 17 residues. Per the germline V gene, CDR1 is KGHDR and CDR2 is SFDVKD. In DNA form, the CDR3 reads TGTGCCACCAGTGATTTGCAGTCCGGGGGGGGCACAGATACGCAGTATTTT. It specifies CATSDLQSGGGTDTQYF.

The chain joins TRBV5-5 to TRBJ2-3; D might be TRBD1 (6 bases). Per germline, CDR1 SGHKS and CDR2 YYEKEE (reference sequence). The CDR3 contains 14 residues. Trimming shortened V by 0 bases and J by 5 bases, and 10 bases separated the two germline ends. Here the CDR3 DNA reads TGTGCCAGCAGCTTGGGGGGGCGCAGAGATACGCAGTATTTT. This codes for CASSLGGRRDTQYF. Full variable domain (outside the CDR3, taken from reference TRBV5-5 and TRBJ2-3): DAGVTQSPTHLIKTRGQQVTLRCSPISGHKSVSWYQQVLGQGPQFIFQYYEKEERGRGNFPDRFSARQFPNYSSELNVNALLLGDSALYLCASSLGGRRDTQYFGPGTRLTVL.

This rearrangement joins TRBV5-4 to TRBJ2-4; 8 bases are shared with TRBD1. With 4 bases clipped from V and 10 bases from J, the junction kept 7 bases outside the gene matches. The germline gives CDR1 SGHNT, CDR2 YYREEE (reference sequence). This CDR3 is built from 13 residues. The CDR3 loop is CASSAGQEQIQYF. The CDR3 nucleotides are TGTGCCAGCAGCGCGGGACAGGAGCAAATTCAGTACTTC.

Only a few counts were recorded for this clone. The rearrangement uses TRBV28 and TRBJ2-7; TRBD1 might be the D (5 bases). Looked up from germline, CDR1 is MDHEN and CDR2 is SYDVKM. Trimming stripped 3 bases from V and 2 bases from J, with 11 bases between. The CDR3 has 14 amino acids. CDR3 in DNA: TGTGCCAGCAGTTTCCGACAGCCCGCCTACGAGCAGTACTTC. The encoded protein is CASSFRQPAYEQYF. Complete variable domain (other parts from reference TRBV28 and TRBJ2-7): DVKVTQSSRYLVKRTGEKVFLECVQDMDHENMFWYRQDPGLGLRLIYFSYDVKMKEKGDIPEGYSVSREKKERFSLILESASTNQTSMYLCASSFRQPAYEQYFGPGTRLTVT.

This clone was recorded a few times. The rearrangement joins TRBV7-2 to TRBJ2-1, with 9 bases identical to TRBD2. Germline CDR1 is SGHTA and CDR2 is FQGNSA. The trim removed 5 bases at V and 10 bases at J, leaving 15 bases unmatched. CDR3 length equals 16 residues. The CDR3 here is CASSPRRLMSGGEQFF. In nucleotides, the CDR3 is TGTGCCAGCAGCCCGAGGAGGCTTATGAGCGGGGGGGAGCAGTTCTTC.

This rearrangement joins TRBV2 to TRBJ1-2, with a possible D match to TRBD1 (5 bases). The germline CDR1 and CDR2 sequences are SNHLY and FYNNEI. CDR3 length: 14 residues. The V end lost 0 bases, the J end lost 8 bases, and 13 bases lay between the germline ends. CDR3 in amino acids: CASSEARDGGGYTF. The CDR3 region has the DNA TGTGCCAGCAGTGAAGCCCGGGACGGAGGGGGCTACACCTTC.

This clone occurred once. The rearrangement uses TRBV2 and TRBJ1-1; TRBD1 matches 9 bases. CDR3 length equals 14 residues. From germline, CDR1 is SNHLY and CDR2 FYNNEI. Trimming cost V 7 bases and J 7 bases; bases outside gene matches: 10. For the CDR3, the DNA is TGTGCCAGCACTATTGACAGGGGGAAAATTGAAGCTTTCTTT. It specifies CASTIDRGKIEAFF.

This clone occurred once. The V call is TRBV19, the J call TRBJ1-5, with D maybe TRBD1 (5 bases). This CDR3 is built from 16 residues. Germline CDR1 and CDR2: LNHDA and SQIVND (reference sequence). V gave up 1 base and J gave up 4 bases, with 14 bases separating them. The DNA of the CDR3 is TGTGCCAGTAGTATAGTTGGCAAACAGGTTAATCAGCCCCAGCATTTT. It codes for CASSIVGKQVNQPQHF.

The chain is built from TRBV6-5 and TRBJ1-2; D is perhaps TRBD1 (5 bases). Per germline, CDR1 MNHEY and CDR2 SVGAGI. Between the trimmed V and J ends, which lost 6 bases and 3 bases, there was a span of 11 bases. The CDR3 has 13 amino acids. CDR3 DNA: TGTGCCAGCAGCAGACAGACCGACTATGGCTACACCTTC. Its translation: CASSRQTDYGYTF.

The rearrangement joins TRBV7-9 to TRBJ2-1, with D possibly being TRBD2 (5 bases). Looked up from germline, CDR1 is SEHNR and CDR2 is FQNEAQ (reference sequence). V was cut by 5 bases and J by 2 bases, with 13 bases left in between. The CDR3 covers 15 residues. The CDR3 nucleotides read TGTGCCAGCAGCCCCGGTTCGACTACCTACAATGAGCAGTTCTTC. Its protein product is CASSPGSTTYNEQFF.

The chain links TRBV5-1 to TRBJ1-2; TRBD1 matches at 7 bases. This CDR3 spans 13 amino acids. V shed 3 bases and J 4 bases; nucleotides not matched to a gene: 3. Germline V gene data show CDR1 as SGHRS and CDR2 as YFSETQ. The CDR3 region is CASSSGQIYGYTF. The CDR3, as DNA: TGCGCCAGCAGCTCGGGACAGATCTATGGCTACACCTTC.

This rearrangement joins TRBV2 to TRBJ1-2; perhaps TRBD1 as D (6 bases). This CDR3 contains 14 residues. The V gene's germline CDR1 is SNHLY and CDR2 FYNNEI. The germline V and J ends were trimmed by 6 bases and 6 bases, with 17 bases remaining between them. In DNA, the CDR3 is TGTGCCAGCAGAGGAATGAGGGGGAATCATGGCTACACCTTC. Translation: CASRGMRGNHGYTF.

The V call is TRBV5-1, the J call TRBJ2-7; weak D call: TRBD2 (6 bases). This CDR3 region has 17 residues. The germline V and J ends were trimmed by 2 bases and 2 bases, with 20 bases remaining between them. CDR1 is SGHRS, CDR2 YFSETQ, per germline. CDR3 nucleotides: TGCGCCAGCAGCTTAGTTCGAATGACGGGGGTGACCTACGAGCAGTACTTC. Its protein is CASSLVRMTGVTYEQYF.